These T cell receptor beta chains were read from a single sample in a study of metastatic and nonmetastatic thyroid tumors. With MiXCR, TCRdb called clones anew from the PCR reads. The profile covers 75,000 to 95,000 clones, with approximately 11% appearing a single time and about 10% taken by the ten largest. The sequencing input was blood. The source is a female donor with papillary thyroid cancer or a benign thyroid nodule (not recorded which). Some clones in this sample may be carry-over from other donors' samples. Each CDR3 is given with its conserved first and last residue. A D gene is named only where the DNA matches it firmly. For some rows the clone size is stated as once, few or many, or as a class when expanded; others skip it.

CDR3nt: TGTGCCAGCGCTGACCGCGCGGTGAACACTGAAGCTTTCTTT; CDR3aa: CASADRAVNTEAFF; j_gene: TRBJ1-1; abundance: many; v_gene: TRBV12-3/TRBV12-4; d_gene: NA
CDR3nt: TGTGCCAGCAGCTTTGGAGACTATGGCTACACCTTC; CDR3aa: CASSFGDYGYTF; j_gene: TRBJ1-2; abundance: many; v_gene: TRBV7-9; d_gene: NA
CDR3nt: TGTGCCAGTAGTCCGATCTCCGGGGGCTACAATGAGCAGTTCTTC; CDR3aa: CASSPISGGYNEQFF; j_gene: TRBJ2-1; abundance: many; v_gene: TRBV19; d_gene: NA
CDR3nt: TGTGCCAGCAGCTTGGAGAACTTC; CDR3aa: CASSLENF; j_gene: TRBJ2-5; abundance: many; v_gene: TRBV7-9; d_gene: NA
CDR3nt: TGTGCCAGCAGCCATAGGGACAGGGATTACACCTTC; CDR3aa: CASSHRDRDYTF; j_gene: TRBJ1-2; abundance: many; v_gene: TRBV16; d_gene: TRBD1
CDR3nt: TGCAGCGTTCGCGGGAGTGGCACCGGGGAGCTGTTTTTT; CDR3aa: CSVRGSGTGELFF; j_gene: TRBJ2-2; abundance: many; v_gene: TRBV29-1; d_gene: TRBD2
CDR3nt: TGCAGTGCGATGCAGGGGCCCAGCAATGAGCAGTTCTTC; CDR3aa: CSAMQGPSNEQFF; j_gene: TRBJ2-1; abundance: many; v_gene: TRBV20-1; d_gene: NA
CDR3nt: TGTGCCAGCAGTTATCCCGGACAGGGCAATAAAGCTTTCTTT; CDR3aa: CASSYPGQGNKAFF; j_gene: TRBJ1-1; abundance: many; v_gene: TRBV6-6; d_gene: TRBD1
CDR3nt: TGCGCCAGCAGCTTGGCCAACGGGGGAGTGGGAAACATTCAGTACTTC; CDR3aa: CASSLANGGVGNIQYF; j_gene: TRBJ2-4; abundance: many; v_gene: TRBV5-1; d_gene: NA
CDR3nt: TGTGCCAGCAGTTATTCCCCGGGACTAGCGGGAGTCCAAGAGACCCAGTACTTC; CDR3aa: CASSYSPGLAGVQETQYF; j_gene: TRBJ2-5; abundance: many; v_gene: TRBV6-1; d_gene: TRBD2
CDR3nt: TGTGCCAGCAGCCAAGTAGCGGGGAGGAGGGAGCTGTTTTTT; CDR3aa: CASSQVAGRRELFF; j_gene: TRBJ2-2; abundance: many; v_gene: TRBV3-1; d_gene: TRBD2
CDR3nt: TGTGCCAGCAGTTTAACTAGCGCTAGCACAGATACGCAGTATTTT; CDR3aa: CASSLTSASTDTQYF; j_gene: TRBJ2-3; abundance: many; v_gene: TRBV6-4; d_gene: TRBD2
CDR3nt: TGTGCCAGCGAATCCTTTTTCGGGACTAGCGGAAAGGGGACCGGGGAGCTGTTTTTT; CDR3aa: CASESFFGTSGKGTGELFF; j_gene: TRBJ2-2; abundance: many; v_gene: TRBV5-6; d_gene: TRBD2
CDR3nt: TGTGCCAGTAGTACGCTTCCGGGACAGGGCTCCTACGAGCAGTACTTC; CDR3aa: CASSTLPGQGSYEQYF; j_gene: TRBJ2-7; abundance: many; v_gene: TRBV19; d_gene: TRBD1
CDR3nt: TGTGCCAGCACTCCACTAGCGGATGGTAATGAGCAGTTCTTC; CDR3aa: CASTPLADGNEQFF; j_gene: TRBJ2-1; abundance: many; v_gene: TRBV6-1; d_gene: TRBD2
CDR3nt: TGTGCCAGCAGCTCCCGGCCGGCGGGATACCAAGAGACCCAGTACTTC; CDR3aa: CASSSRPAGYQETQYF; j_gene: TRBJ2-5; abundance: many; v_gene: TRBV27; d_gene: NA
CDR3nt: TGTGCCATCAGTGAGTATTCTAGCGGGAGGGATGGAGAGACCCAGTACTTC; CDR3aa: CAISEYSSGRDGETQYF; j_gene: TRBJ2-5; abundance: many; v_gene: TRBV10-3; d_gene: TRBD2
CDR3nt: TGCAGTGCTACCGCGGGATACGGGGTCTACAATGAGCAGTTCTTC; CDR3aa: CSATAGYGVYNEQFF; j_gene: TRBJ2-1; abundance: once; v_gene: TRBV20-1; d_gene: NA
CDR3nt: TGTGCCAGCAGTGAATGGGATTACGAGCAGTACTTC; CDR3aa: CASSEWDYEQYF; j_gene: TRBJ2-7; abundance: many; v_gene: TRBV2; d_gene: NA
CDR3nt: TGTGCCAGCAGAACCGCCCAGCCCGGGGTGGGTAATGGCTACACCTTC; CDR3aa: CASRTAQPGVGNGYTF; j_gene: TRBJ1-2; abundance: many; v_gene: TRBV28; d_gene: NA
CDR3nt: TGTGCCAGCAGTTTATTAGGGGGCTATGGCTACACCTTC; CDR3aa: CASSLLGGYGYTF; j_gene: TRBJ1-2; abundance: many; v_gene: TRBV28; d_gene: NA
CDR3nt: TGTACGATAGCGGGGGTCGTCGCATTGAATACGCAGTATTTT; CDR3aa: CTIAGVVALNTQYF; j_gene: TRBJ2-3; abundance: many; v_gene: TRBV6-1; d_gene: TRBD2
CDR3nt: TGCGCCAGCAGTGAGTCTCGGGCAGGGAACAATGAGCAGTTCTTC; CDR3aa: CASSESRAGNNEQFF; j_gene: TRBJ2-1; abundance: NA; v_gene: TRBV10-2; d_gene: NA
CDR3nt: TGTGCCAGCAGCCGAGACGCGGGAGTACGATCCTACAATGAGCAGTTCTTC; CDR3aa: CASSRDAGVRSYNEQFF; j_gene: TRBJ2-1; abundance: NA; v_gene: TRBV11-1; d_gene: TRBD2
CDR3nt: TGCGCCAGCAGCTTAGGAACAGCGAGCTATAATTCACCCCTCCACTTT; CDR3aa: CASSLGTASYNSPLHF; j_gene: TRBJ1-6; abundance: few; v_gene: TRBV5-1; d_gene: NA
CDR3nt: TGTGCCAGCAGCACCCGACAGGGGGCGGATGAGCAGTTCTTC; CDR3aa: CASSTRQGADEQFF; j_gene: TRBJ2-1; abundance: many; v_gene: TRBV7-2; d_gene: TRBD1
CDR3nt: TGTGCCAGCAGTTACTCCGGGACCGAGGCTGGAAACACCATATATTTT; CDR3aa: CASSYSGTEAGNTIYF; j_gene: TRBJ1-3; abundance: few; v_gene: TRBV28; d_gene: NA
CDR3nt: TGTGCCAGCAACCTGATAGTACAAGAGACCCAGTACTTC; CDR3aa: CASNLIVQETQYF; j_gene: TRBJ2-5; abundance: many; v_gene: TRBV2; d_gene: NA
CDR3nt: TGTGCCAGCGGGGAGGGGTGGCAGTCCTACGATCAGTACTTC; CDR3aa: CASGEGWQSYDQYF; j_gene: TRBJ2-7; abundance: NA; v_gene: TRBV27; d_gene: TRBD2
CDR3nt: TGTGCCAGCAGGGATAGCGGGAGGACAGATACGCAGTATTTT; CDR3aa: CASRDSGRTDTQYF; j_gene: TRBJ2-3; abundance: many; v_gene: TRBV6-2/TRBV6-3; d_gene: TRBD2
CDR3nt: TGTGCCAGCAAGTCGCATAAAGCGGGAGTAGGGGGTGATGAGCAGTTCTTC; CDR3aa: CASKSHKAGVGGDEQFF; j_gene: TRBJ2-1; abundance: many; v_gene: TRBV6-2/TRBV6-3; d_gene: TRBD2
CDR3nt: TGCAGTGCTGGAAGGGTCGACCACTATGGCTACACCTTC; CDR3aa: CSAGRVDHYGYTF; j_gene: TRBJ1-2; abundance: NA; v_gene: TRBV20-1; d_gene: NA
CDR3nt: TGTGCCAGCAGCCTGACGAACACCGGGGAGCTGTTTTTT; CDR3aa: CASSLTNTGELFF; j_gene: TRBJ2-2; abundance: many; v_gene: TRBV5-6; d_gene: NA
CDR3nt: TGTGCCAGCAGCCTAGGACAGGGGATGAGCTCTGGGGCCAACGTCCTGACTTTC; CDR3aa: CASSLGQGMSSGANVLTF; j_gene: TRBJ2-6; abundance: many; v_gene: TRBV4-2; d_gene: TRBD1
CDR3nt: TGTGCCACCAGTCAACCCATGGGGGCCGGCAGGTCCACCGGGGAGCTGTTTTTT; CDR3aa: CATSQPMGAGRSTGELFF; j_gene: TRBJ2-2; abundance: many; v_gene: TRBV24-1; d_gene: NA
CDR3nt: TGTGCCAGCAGTTACTCGAGGGGGGGCCGCAATCAGCCCCAGCATTTT; CDR3aa: CASSYSRGGRNQPQHF; j_gene: TRBJ1-5; abundance: many; v_gene: TRBV6-2/TRBV6-3; d_gene: NA
CDR3nt: TGTGCCAGGATAGTGAGGGGGCCCCAGTACTTC; CDR3aa: CARIVRGPQYF; j_gene: TRBJ2-7; abundance: many; v_gene: TRBV6-2/TRBV6-3; d_gene: TRBD1
CDR3nt: TGTGCCAGCAGTTTCATAGCGGGAGAAGGCTACGAGCAGTACTTC; CDR3aa: CASSFIAGEGYEQYF; j_gene: TRBJ2-7; abundance: many; v_gene: TRBV12-3/TRBV12-4; d_gene: TRBD2
CDR3nt: TGTGCCAGCAGCATGACAGTAGACGAGCAGTACTTC; CDR3aa: CASSMTVDEQYF; j_gene: TRBJ2-7; abundance: NA; v_gene: TRBV7-8; d_gene: NA
CDR3nt: TGCGCCAGCAGCCAAGTGATTGTACCCGATCAGGGGGCGGCTGAAGCTTTCTTT; CDR3aa: CASSQVIVPDQGAAEAFF; j_gene: TRBJ1-1; abundance: many; v_gene: TRBV4-3; d_gene: TRBD1
CDR3nt: TGTGCCAGCAGAAATTTGGGGGGGAGAGGCACCGGGGAGCTGTTTTTT; CDR3aa: CASRNLGGRGTGELFF; j_gene: TRBJ2-2; abundance: many; v_gene: TRBV6-1; d_gene: TRBD2
CDR3nt: TGCAGTGCTAGGGACAGGGGCATACCAGATACGCAGTATTTT; CDR3aa: CSARDRGIPDTQYF; j_gene: TRBJ2-3; abundance: many; v_gene: TRBV20-1; d_gene: TRBD1
CDR3nt: TGTGCCAGCAGCCCGTCAGGGGTGGCGAACACTGAAGCTTTCTTT; CDR3aa: CASSPSGVANTEAFF; j_gene: TRBJ1-1; abundance: many; v_gene: TRBV4-2; d_gene: NA
CDR3nt: TGCAGTGCTAGCGTACCCTCCTACGAGCAGTACTTC; CDR3aa: CSASVPSYEQYF; j_gene: TRBJ2-7; abundance: many; v_gene: TRBV20-1; d_gene: NA
CDR3nt: TGTGCCAGTAAAAGGAGACGGGACAGTAGCACAGATACGCAGTATTTT; CDR3aa: CASKRRRDSSTDTQYF; j_gene: TRBJ2-3; abundance: many; v_gene: TRBV19; d_gene: TRBD1
CDR3nt: TGTGCCAGCGGTAGAATCCCGACAGGGCCCACAGATACGCAGTATTTT; CDR3aa: CASGRIPTGPTDTQYF; j_gene: TRBJ2-3; abundance: NA; v_gene: TRBV6-1; d_gene: TRBD1
CDR3nt: TGTGCCAGCAGCGGACTGGTAAAGGGCACGGGTAAGAACACTGAAGCTTTCTTT; CDR3aa: CASSGLVKGTGKNTEAFF; j_gene: TRBJ1-1; abundance: NA; v_gene: TRBV7-8; d_gene: NA
CDR3nt: TGTGCCAGCAGCTTAGTGGGGAACACCGGGGAGCTGTTTTTT; CDR3aa: CASSLVGNTGELFF; j_gene: TRBJ2-2; abundance: many; v_gene: TRBV5-6; d_gene: NA
CDR3nt: TGTGCCAGCAGCGTTGGGGGCTACACTGAAGCTTTCTTT; CDR3aa: CASSVGGYTEAFF; j_gene: TRBJ1-1; abundance: many; v_gene: TRBV9; d_gene: NA